These 6 T cell receptor beta chains were sequenced from one sample in a study of beta chain features in type 1 diabetes. The entirety of the isolated RNA underwent reverse transcription, so expressed TCRB transcripts were sequenced. Sequencing was performed with immunoSEQ multiplex PCR; in TCRdb, only in-frame clones are kept and a portion is missing. The sample contains around 500,000 clones, more than 9.5% of which appear only once. Sequenced material: naive CD4+ T cells from blood. These TCRs come from a woman between 18 and 29 years old in good health.

The genes are TRBV23-1 and TRBJ1-5; D not certain. TRBV23-1 is filed as an ORF, its function uncertain. The CDR3 is 15 residues long. The germline V and J ends were trimmed by 0 bases and 0 bases, with 6 bases remaining between them. CDR3 sequence: CASSQSGHSNQPQHF. DNA for the CDR3: TGCGCCAGCAGTCAATCGGGTCATAGCAATCAGCCCCAGCATTTT.

About this clone: This may come from a read error, since a much larger clone is one base off. The chain employs TRBV5-1 and TRBJ2-6; D call uncertain. V was trimmed by 2 bases and J by 0 bases, leaving 0 bases between them. CDR3 length: 13 amino acids. The V gene's germline CDR1 is SGHRS and CDR2 YFSETQ. Here the CDR3 reads CASSFSGANVLTF. CDR3 sequence (DNA): TGCGCCAGCAGCTTCTCTGGGGCCAACGTCCTGACTTTC. Full variable domain (missing parts from reference TRBV5-1 and TRBJ2-6): KAGVTQTPRYLIKTRGQQVTLSCSPISGHRSVSWYQQTPGQGLQFLFEYFSETQRNKGNFPGRFSGRQFSNSRSEMNVSTLELGDSALYLCASSFSGANVLTFGAGSRLTVL.

The rearrangement links TRBV29-1 to TRBJ1-5, with D unresolved. The germline gives CDR1 SQVTM, CDR2 ANQGSEA. The V end was cut by 7 bases, the J end by 0 bases, with 10 bases between. This CDR3 contains 13 residues. The CDR3 here is CSARANSNQPQHF. As DNA, the CDR3 is TGCAGCGCTAGGGCTAATAGCAATCAGCCCCAGCATTTT.

The chain recombines TRBV5-4 with TRBJ2-5; D call uncertain. Deletions cut 2 bases from V and 5 bases from J, with 7 bases between. CDR1 is SGHNT, CDR2 YYREEE, per germline (reference sequence). CDR3 length equals 12 residues. The CDR3, as DNA: TGTGCCAGCAGCTTTGAATTGGAGACCCAGTACTTC. Translation: CASSFELETQYF.

This clone turned up a few times. CDR3: CASSSRGSGNTIYF. CDR3 nucleotides: TGTGCCAGCAGTTCCAGGGGGTCTGGAAACACCATATATTTT. The chain uses TRBV28 and TRBJ1-3; 7 nucleotides line up with TRBD1. The CDR3 spans 14 residues. V trimming: 4 bases; J trimming: 1 base; junction bases outside the gene matches: 1. Germline lookup yields CDR1 MDHEN and CDR2 SYDVKM.

In this sample, this clone turned up a few times. The CDR3 loop is CASSTTPKTSGRVYEQYF. CDR3 DNA: TGTGCCAGCAGTACTACGCCGAAGACTAGCGGGAGGGTATACGAGCAGTACTTC. The gene calls are TRBV27 and TRBJ2-7, with 14 bases aligning to TRBD2. This CDR3 region has 18 residues. Germline CDR1 MNHEY, CDR2 SMNVEV (reference sequence). V was pared by 5 bases and J by 4 bases, with 13 bases of the junction left unmatched.